The 7 T cell receptor beta chains presented below share a single source sample, sequenced in a study of identifying expanded T cells in peripheral blood. Using immunoSEQ multiplex PCR, the repertoire was profiled, and TCRdb retains in-frame clones only, with some absent. The data show more than 85,000 clones, roughly 88% seen once. Sequencing input: blood. These receptors were taken from a person aged 18-70 years in good health.

The chain carries TRBV7-2 and TRBJ2-7; D is ambiguous. Germline V gene lookup returns CDR1 SGHTA and CDR2 FQGNSA. The CDR3 has 14 amino acids. With 5 bases removed from V and 0 bases from J, the gap between germline ends came to 11 bases. The CDR3 region has the DNA TGTGCCAGCAGCACCCCAGAAAGCTCCTACGAGCAGTACTTC. Amino acid sequence: CASSTPESSYEQYF.

The rearrangement uses TRBV29-1 and TRBJ2-1; 8 positions match TRBD1. In germline, CDR1 is SQVTM, CDR2 ANQGSEA. This CDR3 spans 14 amino acids. V dropped 0 bases and J dropped 8; count of bases not matched to a gene: 6. For the CDR3, the DNA is TGCAGCGTTGAAGATACAGGGGGACGGGATGAGCAGTTCTTC. This gives the protein CSVEDTGGRDEQFF.

The gene calls are TRBV29-1 and TRBJ2-7, with a weak D call TRBD2 (5 bases). The CDR3 extends over 11 amino acids. Germline loops: CDR1 SQVTM, CDR2 ANQGSEA. Trimming removed 6 bases from V and 0 bases from J, with 6 bases in between. CDR3 in amino acids: CSVGDSYEQYF. The CDR3 DNA follows: TGCAGCGTCGGGGACTCCTACGAGCAGTACTTC.

The rearrangement uses TRBV6-6 and TRBJ1-1; the D is unclear. The V end was cut by 0 bases, the J end by 1 base, with 6 bases between. CDR3 length: 14 amino acids. The germline CDR1 and CDR2 sequences are MNHNY and SVGAGI (reference sequence). The CDR3 region is CASSYSGENTEAFF. The DNA for the CDR3 is TGTGCCAGCAGTTACTCGGGCGAGAACACTGAAGCTTTCTTT.

V is TRBV5-1 and J is TRBJ1-2; D is uncertain. Germline-derived CDR1 and CDR2 are SGHRS and YFSETQ. The V and J ends lost 0 bases and 0 bases respectively, with 3 bases between them. CDR3 size: 13 residues. The CDR3 bases are TGCGCCAGCAGCTTGGTTCCTAACTATGGCTACACCTTC. Translation: CASSLVPNYGYTF.

This clone came up a few times. This chain links TRBV9 with TRBJ2-3, with unresolved D. Trimming left V 0 bases short and J 4 bases short, with 3 bases between. Germline lookup yields CDR1 SGDLS and CDR2 YYNGEE. The CDR3 runs 12 residues. CDR3 coding DNA: TGTGCCAGCAGCGTAGAGGCAGATACGCAGTATTTT. This encodes CASSVEADTQYF.

The CDR3 nucleotides read TGTGCCAGCAGGGGAGTACTAGCCAAAAACATTCAGTACTTC. It codes for CASRGVLAKNIQYF. The chain carries TRBV28 and TRBJ2-4, with D perhaps matching TRBD2 (5 bases). The CDR3 sequence is 14 residues long. Germline V lookup: CDR1 MDHEN, CDR2 SYDVKM. The V end lost 6 bases, the J end lost 0 bases, and 9 bases lay between the germline ends.